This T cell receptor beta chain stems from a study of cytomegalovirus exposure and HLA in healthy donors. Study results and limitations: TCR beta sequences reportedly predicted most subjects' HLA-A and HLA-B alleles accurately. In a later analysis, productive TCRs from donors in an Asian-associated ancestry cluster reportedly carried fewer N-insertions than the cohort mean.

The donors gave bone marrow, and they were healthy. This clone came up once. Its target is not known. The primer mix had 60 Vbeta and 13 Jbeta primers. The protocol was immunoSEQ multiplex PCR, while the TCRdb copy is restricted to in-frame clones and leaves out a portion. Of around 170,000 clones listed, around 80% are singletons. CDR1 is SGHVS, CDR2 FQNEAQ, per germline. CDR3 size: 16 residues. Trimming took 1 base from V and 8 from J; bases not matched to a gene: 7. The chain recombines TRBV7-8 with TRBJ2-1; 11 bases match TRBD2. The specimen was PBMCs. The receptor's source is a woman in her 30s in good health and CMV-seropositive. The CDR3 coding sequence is TGTGCCAGCAGCTTAGTGGCTACTAGCGGGGGTGATGAGCAGTTCTTC. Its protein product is CASSLVATSGGDEQFF. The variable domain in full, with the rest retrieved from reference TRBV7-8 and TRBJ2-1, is GAGVSQSPRYKVAKRGQDVALRCDPISGHVSLFWYQQALGQGPEFLTYFQNEAQLDKSGLPSDRFFAERPEGSVSTLKIQRTQQEDSAVYLCASSLVATSGGDEQFFGPGTRLTVL.